The clone carrying this T cell receptor beta chain has just one count. Antigen unknown. The sample originates from a study of T cell responses to AZD1222 COVID-19 vaccine. Whole-study results and caveats: Breadth and depth of Spike-specific TCRs rose after two AZD1222 doses. Repertoire sampling occurred only after the peak T cell response. Nearly half of spike-specific TCRs reportedly go after variant regions that carry no mutations. Most donors were white British, females outnumbered males, and clonal diversity was possibly underestimated.

Here immunoSEQ multiplex PCR was the method, and the copy in TCRdb shows in-frame clones only, minus some. The sample shows roughly 120,000 clones, approximately 90% of them seen only once. Germline V CDR1 and CDR2: SGHDT, YYEEEE. The CDR3 has 15 amino acids. The V and J ends lost 4 bases and 8 bases respectively, with 21 bases between them. This chain links TRBV5-6 with TRBJ1-2; D unresolved. Sequences were derived from peripheral blood, sampled on day 0 of AZD1222 vaccination. This clonotype was sampled from an adult in good health. The CDR3 nucleotides read TGTGCCAGCAGCCCGCCGGGAGAAGACTGGGAAGGCTACACCTTC. This codes for CASSPPGEDWEGYTF.